This TCR beta chain stems from a study of blood T cell repertoires in COVID-19. Turning to the study itself: Spain, Italy and the United States supplied samples that represented acute and convalescent COVID-19. PBMCs, B-cell-depleted T cells, or T cells provided the cDNA or gDNA that made up the material.

As processed by the authors: Researchers report that nucleated cell counts were estimated from reference gene primer amplification. TCRdb's copy holds only in-frame clones and misses some; the assay was immunoSEQ multiplex PCR. V and J calls and clone size come straight from that table; D and trimming were deduced from the DNA. Among 60,000 to 70,000 clones, roughly four fifths were seen once, and the ten largest hold roughly 39%. V was trimmed by 5 bases and J by 3 bases, leaving 19 bases between them. The CDR3 loop spans 16 amino acids. Germline V CDR1 and CDR2: SGHNT, YENEEA. This clonotype was obtained from a human donor in a cohort sampled during active COVID-19. Sample: peripheral blood. V and J are TRBV11-3 and TRBJ1-1; tentative D call: TRBD1 (5 bases). CDR3 coding DNA: TGTGCCAGCAGCCCCCGGGGGTGGGGGAAGGACACTGAAGCTTTCTTT. This sequence encodes CASSPRGWGKDTEAFF.